The 21 T cell receptor beta chains listed next were all sequenced from one sample in a study of cytomegalovirus exposure and HLA in healthy donors. Sequencing was performed with immunoSEQ multiplex PCR; in TCRdb, only in-frame clones are kept and a portion is missing. In the table there are approximately 170,000 clones, around four fifths of which are singletons. The sample was PBMCs. These receptors were obtained from a man aged 25-40 years in good health and CMV-seropositive.

CDR3 sequence reads: CASSPSTGHEQYF. CDR3 in DNA: TGTGCCAGCAGCCCAAGCACAGGCCACGAGCAGTACTTC. The genes are TRBV14 and TRBJ2-7, with a weak D call TRBD1 (5 bases). Germline CDR1 reads SGHDN; CDR2 reads FVKESK. Trimming pared 4 bases from V and 5 bases from J, leaving 12 bases between. The CDR3 has 13 residues.

A few counts support this clone. V is TRBV5-1 and J is TRBJ2-7; 9 bases are shared with TRBD1. V dropped 1 base and J dropped 3; count of bases not matched to a gene: 2. The germline V gene has CDR1 SGHRS and CDR2 YFSETQ. This CDR3 has 14 residues. For the CDR3, the DNA is TGCGCCAGCAGCTTGACAGGGGGCGACTACGAGCAGTACTTC. This sequence encodes CASSLTGGDYEQYF.

J is TRBJ2-1 and V is TRBV5-1, with 12 bases matching TRBD1. The V gene's germline CDR1 is SGHRS and CDR2 YFSETQ. V dropped 3 bases and J dropped 6; count of bases not matched to a gene: 4. This CDR3 is built from 15 residues. The CDR3 spells CASSWGTGGPNEQFF. The CDR3 bases are TGCGCCAGCAGCTGGGGGACAGGGGGCCCCAATGAGCAGTTCTTC. Based on the CDR3 plus reference TRBV5-1 and TRBJ2-1, the full variable domain is KAGVTQTPRYLIKTRGQQVTLSCSPISGHRSVSWYQQTPGQGLQFLFEYFSETQRNKGNFPGRFSGRQFSNSRSEMNVSTLELGDSALYLCASSWGTGGPNEQFFGPGTRLTVL.

The chain is built from TRBV10-3 and TRBJ1-1, with a possible D match to TRBD1 (6 bases). Per germline, CDR1 ENHRY and CDR2 SYGVKD. Trimming shortened V by 2 bases and J by 1 base, and 17 bases separated the two germline ends. The CDR3 is made up of 17 amino acids. The CDR3 spells CAISEGRGGDGNTEAFF. The CDR3 coding sequence is TGTGCCATCAGTGAGGGTCGGGGGGGCGATGGGAACACTGAAGCTTTCTTT.

The DNA for the CDR3 is TGCAGTGGACTAGGCCCCTACGAGCAGTACTTC. This translates into CSGLGPYEQYF. The genes are TRBV20-1 and TRBJ2-7, with D tentatively TRBD2 (6 bases). The CDR3 runs to 11 residues. The V gene lost 7 bases and the J gene lost 2 bases, with 9 bases spanning the gap. The germline CDR1 and CDR2 sequences are DFQATT and SNEGSKA (reference sequence).

This sequence joins TRBV6-5 and TRBJ2-5, with D unclear. The length of the CDR3 is 12 residues. The germline V and J ends were trimmed by 7 bases and 7 bases, with 13 bases remaining between them. Germline V gene sequence: CDR1 MNHEY, CDR2 SVGAGI. CDR3 protein: CASTFSSGTQYF. Here the CDR3 DNA reads TGTGCCAGCACATTTTCGTCCGGGACCCAGTACTTC.

J is TRBJ2-3 and V is TRBV7-9; TRBD2 is a possible D gene (6 bases). Trimming took 5 bases from V and 3 from J, leaving 15 bases between them. The CDR3 is made up of 15 amino acids. Germline CDR1 reads SEHNR; CDR2 reads FQNEAQ (reference sequence). The CDR3 region is CASSPHAGTTDTQYF. The CDR3 DNA sequence: TGTGCCAGCAGCCCCCATGCGGGGACGACAGATACGCAGTATTTT.

V is TRBV7-6 and J is TRBJ2-7; tentative D call: TRBD1 (6 bases). The germline V gene encodes CDR1 SGHVS and CDR2 FNYEAQ. This CDR3 is 13 amino acids long. Trimming stripped 5 bases from V and 4 bases from J, with 12 bases between. CDR3 bases: TGTGCCAGCAGCCCCCGGGACATATACGAGCAGTACTTC. Translation: CASSPRDIYEQYF. The whole variable domain, remainder taken from reference TRBV7-6 and TRBJ2-7, is GAGVSQSPRYKVTKRGQDVALRCDPISGHVSLYWYRQALGQGPEFLTYFNYEAQQDKSGLPNDRFSAERPEGSISTLTIQRTEQRDSAMYRCASSPRDIYEQYFGPGTRLTVT.

This chain uses TRBV11-2 with TRBJ2-3; 9 positions match TRBD1. In germline, CDR1 is SGHAT, CDR2 FQNNGV. V was pared by 5 bases and J by 1 base, with 1 base of the junction left unmatched. This CDR3 has 14 residues. For the CDR3, the DNA is TGTGCCAGCAGCAGGGACAGGGGCACAGATACGCAGTATTTT. Its translation is CASSRDRGTDTQYF.

This chain links TRBV29-1 with TRBJ1-4, with 8 bases matching TRBD1. Germline trimming cut 6 bases from V and 7 bases from J; bases unmatched to any gene: 13. CDR3 length equals 15 residues. Germline CDR1 reads SQVTM; CDR2 reads ANQGSEA. The CDR3 is CSVEFQGAGVEKLFF. CDR3 in DNA: TGCAGCGTCGAATTCCAGGGGGCGGGGGTTGAAAAACTGTTTTTT.

This rearrangement joins TRBV6-5 to TRBJ1-2, with 7 bases matching TRBD1. The germline gives CDR1 MNHEY, CDR2 SVGAGI. V shed 4 bases, J shed 3 bases, and the junction held 5 bases outside the gene matches. CDR3 length: 14 residues. Here the CDR3 reads CASSSMGQHYGYTF. In nucleotides, the CDR3 is TGTGCCAGCAGTTCGATGGGACAGCACTATGGCTACACCTTC.

The rearrangement joins TRBV7-9 to TRBJ2-7; TRBD1 agrees at 10 bases. CDR3 length: 15 amino acids. Germline assignment: CDR1 SEHNR and CDR2 FQNEAQ (reference sequence). V lost 5 bases, J lost 4 bases, and 8 bases stayed unmatched. The CDR3 nucleotides read TGTGCCAGCAGCCACGCGGGGACAGGGGTGTACGAGCAGTACTTC. This translates into CASSHAGTGVYEQYF.

CDR3 sequence: CASSYSTGTYEQYF. The CDR3 nucleotides read TGTGCCAGCAGTTACTCGACAGGAACCTACGAGCAGTACTTC. The rearrangement joins TRBV6-5 to TRBJ2-7, with D possibly TRBD1 on 6 matching bases. The CDR3 is made up of 14 amino acids. The germline gives CDR1 MNHEY, CDR2 SVGAGI. The ends were cut back, 0 bases at V and 2 bases at J, with 8 bases in the middle.

The V and J genes are TRBV12-5 and TRBJ2-7; D is perhaps TRBD2 (6 bases). Germline V gene sequence: CDR1 LGHNT, CDR2 FRNRAP. The CDR3 spans 14 residues. The germline V and J ends were trimmed by 5 bases and 3 bases, with 14 bases remaining between them. The CDR3 here is CASGASGTGYEQYF. CDR3 in DNA: TGTGCTAGTGGTGCATCCGGGACTGGCTACGAGCAGTACTTC.

The J gene is TRBJ2-1, the V gene TRBV5-8, with 11 bases that match TRBD2. V lost 3 bases, J lost 9 bases, and 14 bases stayed unmatched. Germline V lookup: CDR1 SGHTS, CDR2 YDEGEE. This CDR3 is built from 17 residues. The CDR3 is CASSSGLAGRAGGEQFF. CDR3 coding DNA: TGTGCCAGCAGCTCCGGACTAGCGGGTCGGGCGGGCGGTGAGCAGTTCTTC.

V usage is TRBV4-1 and J usage is TRBJ1-6; D perhaps matches TRBD1 (6 bases). V was pared by 0 bases and J by 3 bases, with 9 bases between. Germline V CDR1 and CDR2: MGHRA, YSYEKL. The CDR3 length is 16 residues. The CDR3 nucleotides read TGCGCCAGCAGCCAAGAACAGGGTATCTATAATTCACCCCTCCACTTT. This sequence encodes CASSQEQGIYNSPLHF.

This chain connects TRBV6-5 to TRBJ1-5, with D maybe TRBD1 (6 bases). From germline, CDR1 is MNHEY and CDR2 SVGAGI. The CDR3 spans 14 residues. The V and J ends lost 6 bases and 5 bases respectively, with 14 bases between them. CDR3 sequence reads: CASRNGGGDQPQHF. CDR3 in DNA: TGTGCCAGCAGAAATGGAGGGGGGGATCAGCCCCAGCATTTT.

The gene calls are TRBV18 and TRBJ1-5; tentative D call: TRBD1 (6 bases). Trimming left V 5 bases short and J 0 bases short, with 17 bases between. The CDR3 runs 17 residues. From germline, CDR1 is KGHSH and CDR2 LQKENI. CDR3 in DNA: TGTGCCAGCTCATTCACCGGGGACAATAATAGCAATCAGCCCCAGCATTTT. Protein: CASSFTGDNNSNQPQHF.

The chain carries TRBV7-3 and TRBJ2-1, with 9 bases that match TRBD1. Germline V gene data show CDR1 as SGHTA and CDR2 as FQGTGA. There are 19 residues in the CDR3. V was pared by 7 bases and J by 6 bases, with 22 bases of the junction left unmatched. CDR3 nucleotides: TGTGCCAGCATCCCAAAGGGGGACAGGGCGGGTTCCTGGTGCAATGAGCAGTTCTTC. It codes for CASIPKGDRAGSWCNEQFF.

V gene TRBV9 combines with J gene TRBJ1-1; a weak D match, TRBD1 (6 bases). The CDR3 spans 13 residues. V gave up 6 bases and J gave up 7 bases, with 16 bases separating them. Per germline, CDR1 SGDLS and CDR2 YYNGEE. The CDR3 is CASTFGQQGEAFF. In DNA form, the CDR3 reads TGTGCCAGCACCTTCGGACAGCAAGGTGAAGCTTTCTTT. Using reference TRBV9 and TRBJ1-1 for the parts outside the CDR3, the full variable domain is DSGVTQTPKHLITATGQRVTLRCSPRSGDLSVYWYQQSLDQGLQFLIQYYNGEERAKGNILERFSAQQFPDLHSELNLSSLELGDSALYFCASTFGQQGEAFFGQGTRLTVV.

The chain carries TRBV29-1 and TRBJ1-2; TRBD1 is a possible D gene (6 bases). Germline CDR1 and CDR2: SQVTM and ANQGSEA. Trimming removed 3 bases from V and 5 bases from J, with 13 bases in between. This CDR3 is 13 amino acids long. The CDR3 bases are TGCAGCGTTGAGAACAGGGATGAGTATGGCTACACCTTC. This gives the protein CSVENRDEYGYTF.